This T cell receptor beta chain was profiled in a study of CXCR3-negative and CXCR3-positive naive CD8 T cells. Turning to the study itself: For each library, about 1.5 +/- 0.3 million TRB reads were obtained, around 140 million in total.

CDR1 is LGHNA, CDR2 YSLEER, per germline. The CDR3 is 17 amino acids. As regards this clonotype: What it binds is unknown.

Study-level findings and limits: High diversity, comparable across both naive subsets, contrasted with much lower diversity in memory CD8+ cells. CXCR3-positive naive cells carried more hydrophobic TRB CDR3s than CXCR3-negative naive cells did.

The TRB libraries of cDNA were built by UMI-labeled 5' RACE. No DNA is given; TCRdb re-called the 5' RACE reads and lists each CDR3 protein once. The record lists about 130,000 distinct CDR3 sequences, of which the ten most abundant hold approximately 0.51%. The receptor comes from a human donor in good health. Some clones in this sample may be carry-over from other donors' samples. The V call is TRBV4-3, the J call TRBJ1-6. The sequenced material came from naive CXCR3- CD8+ T cells from blood. Specified subset: CD45RO-CCR7+CD27+CD95- naive CD8+ T cells lacking CXCR3 (TNR3-). The chain's CDR3 is CASSLSSASSYNSPLHF.